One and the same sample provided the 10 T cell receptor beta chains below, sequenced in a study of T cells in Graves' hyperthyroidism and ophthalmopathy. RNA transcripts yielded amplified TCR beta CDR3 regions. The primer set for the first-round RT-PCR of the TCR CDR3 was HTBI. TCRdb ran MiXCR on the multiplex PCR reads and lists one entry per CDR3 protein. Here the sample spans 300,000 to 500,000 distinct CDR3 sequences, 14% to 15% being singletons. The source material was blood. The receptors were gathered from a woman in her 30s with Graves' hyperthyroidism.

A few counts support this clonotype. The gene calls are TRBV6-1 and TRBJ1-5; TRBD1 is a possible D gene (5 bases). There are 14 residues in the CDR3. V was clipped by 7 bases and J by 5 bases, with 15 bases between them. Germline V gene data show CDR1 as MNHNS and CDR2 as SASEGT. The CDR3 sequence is CASKQGANYQPQHF. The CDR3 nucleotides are TGTGCCAGCAAACAAGGGGCAAATTATCAGCCCCAGCATTTT.

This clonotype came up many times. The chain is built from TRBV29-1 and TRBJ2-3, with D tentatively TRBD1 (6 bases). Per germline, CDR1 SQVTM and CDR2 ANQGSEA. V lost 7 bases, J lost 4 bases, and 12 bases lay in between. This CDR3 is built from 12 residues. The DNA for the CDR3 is TGCAGCGCGGAACAGGGTCCAGATACGCAGTATTTT. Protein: CSAEQGPDTQYF.

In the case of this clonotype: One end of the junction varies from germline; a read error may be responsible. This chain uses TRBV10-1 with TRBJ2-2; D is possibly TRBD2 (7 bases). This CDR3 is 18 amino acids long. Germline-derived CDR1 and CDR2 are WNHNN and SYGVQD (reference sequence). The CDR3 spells CASSVLWGGPANTGQLFF. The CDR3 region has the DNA TGCGCCAGCAGTGTATTGTGGGGGGGCCCAGCGAACACCGGGCAGCTGTTTTTT.

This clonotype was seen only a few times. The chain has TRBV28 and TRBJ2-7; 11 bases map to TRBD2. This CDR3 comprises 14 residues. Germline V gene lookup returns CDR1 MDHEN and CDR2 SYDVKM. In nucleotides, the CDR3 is TGTGTCATCACCGGGACTAGCGGTTCCTACGAGCAGTACTTC. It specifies CVITGTSGSYEQYF.

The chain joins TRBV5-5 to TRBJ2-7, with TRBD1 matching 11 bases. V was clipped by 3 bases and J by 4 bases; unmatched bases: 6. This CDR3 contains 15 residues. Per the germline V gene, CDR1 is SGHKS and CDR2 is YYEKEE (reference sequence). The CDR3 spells CASSWLDRGLYEQYF. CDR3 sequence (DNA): TGTGCCAGCAGCTGGTTGGACAGGGGGCTTTACGAGCAGTACTTC.

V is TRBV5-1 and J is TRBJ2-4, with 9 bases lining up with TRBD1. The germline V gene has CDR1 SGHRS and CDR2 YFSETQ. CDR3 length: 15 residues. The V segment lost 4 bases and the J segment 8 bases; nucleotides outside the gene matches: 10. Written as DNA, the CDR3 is TGCGCCAGCAGCATAGGACAGGGGATAGCGGACATTCAGTACTTC. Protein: CASSIGQGIADIQYF.

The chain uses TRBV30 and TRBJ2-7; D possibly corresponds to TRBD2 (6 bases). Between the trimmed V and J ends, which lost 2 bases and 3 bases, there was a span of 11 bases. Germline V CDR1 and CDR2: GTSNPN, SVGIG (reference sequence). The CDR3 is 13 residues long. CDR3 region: CAWSKGRNYEQYF. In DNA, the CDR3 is TGTGCCTGGAGTAAGGGGAGGAACTACGAGCAGTACTTC.

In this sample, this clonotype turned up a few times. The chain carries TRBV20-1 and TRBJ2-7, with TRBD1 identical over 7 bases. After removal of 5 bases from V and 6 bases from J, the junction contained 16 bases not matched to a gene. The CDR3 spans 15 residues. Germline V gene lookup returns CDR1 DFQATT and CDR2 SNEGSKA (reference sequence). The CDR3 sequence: CSAPPPPTGWGEQYF. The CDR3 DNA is TGCAGTGCTCCCCCTCCCCCGACAGGGTGGGGCGAGCAGTACTTC.

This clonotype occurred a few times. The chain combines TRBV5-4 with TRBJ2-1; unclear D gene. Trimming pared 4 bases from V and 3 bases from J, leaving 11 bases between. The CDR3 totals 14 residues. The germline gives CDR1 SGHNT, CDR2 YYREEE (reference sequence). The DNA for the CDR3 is TGTGCCAGCAGCCCGCGTCGAGACTACAATGAGCAGTTCTTC. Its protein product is CASSPRRDYNEQFF.

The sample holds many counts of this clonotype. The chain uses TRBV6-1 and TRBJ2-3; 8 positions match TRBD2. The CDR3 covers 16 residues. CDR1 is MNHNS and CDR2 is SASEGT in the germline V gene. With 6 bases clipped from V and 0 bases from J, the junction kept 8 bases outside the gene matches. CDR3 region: CASRPTSGASTDTQYF. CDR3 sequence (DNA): TGTGCCAGCAGGCCCACTAGCGGAGCGAGCACAGATACGCAGTATTTT.